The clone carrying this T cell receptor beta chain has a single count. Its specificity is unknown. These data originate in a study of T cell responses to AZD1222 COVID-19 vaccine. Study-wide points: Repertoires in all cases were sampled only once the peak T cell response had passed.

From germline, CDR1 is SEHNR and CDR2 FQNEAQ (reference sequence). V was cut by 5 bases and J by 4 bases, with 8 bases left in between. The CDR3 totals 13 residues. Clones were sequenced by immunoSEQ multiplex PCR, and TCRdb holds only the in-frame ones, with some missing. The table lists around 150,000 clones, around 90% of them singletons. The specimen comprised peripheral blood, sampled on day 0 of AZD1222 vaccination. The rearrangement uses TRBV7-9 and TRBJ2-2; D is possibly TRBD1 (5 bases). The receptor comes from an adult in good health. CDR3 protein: CASSLQGTGELFF. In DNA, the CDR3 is TGTGCCAGCAGCCTTCAGGGCACCGGGGAGCTGTTTTTT.